This record concerns one T cell receptor beta chain sequence. Its matching antigen is unknown. This specimen comes from a study of cytomegalovirus exposure and HLA in healthy donors. Study outcomes and limitations: In vitro confirmation showed three CMV-associated chains to be CMV antigen specific. A later analysis showed that HLA-associated TCR beta chains had undergone more clonal expansion than equally common others.

Donors counted as nominally healthy when sampled, yet unrecorded immune exposures were likely. The V end lost 0 bases, the J end lost 6 bases, and 13 bases lay between the germline ends. This CDR3 is 15 amino acids long. The germline V gene has CDR1 SGHRS and CDR2 YFSETQ. The primer mix had 60 Vbeta and 13 Jbeta primers. Method: immunoSEQ multiplex PCR; TCRdb's copy keeps in-frame clones and lacks some. The table has some 250,000 clones, roughly 82% seen once. The gene calls are TRBV5-1 and TRBJ2-1; D perhaps matches TRBD2 (6 bases). Sequenced: PBMCs. This sequence originates from a woman between 35 and 50 years old in good health and CMV-seropositive. This chain's CDR3 is CASSLEEGRSNEQFF. The DNA of the CDR3 is TGCGCCAGCAGCTTGGAGGAGGGGAGGAGCAATGAGCAGTTCTTC. Looking up the rest from reference TRBV5-1 and TRBJ2-1 gives the full variable domain: KAGVTQTPRYLIKTRGQQVTLSCSPISGHRSVSWYQQTPGQGLQFLFEYFSETQRNKGNFPGRFSGRQFSNSRSEMNVSTLELGDSALYLCASSLEEGRSNEQFFGPGTRLTVL.